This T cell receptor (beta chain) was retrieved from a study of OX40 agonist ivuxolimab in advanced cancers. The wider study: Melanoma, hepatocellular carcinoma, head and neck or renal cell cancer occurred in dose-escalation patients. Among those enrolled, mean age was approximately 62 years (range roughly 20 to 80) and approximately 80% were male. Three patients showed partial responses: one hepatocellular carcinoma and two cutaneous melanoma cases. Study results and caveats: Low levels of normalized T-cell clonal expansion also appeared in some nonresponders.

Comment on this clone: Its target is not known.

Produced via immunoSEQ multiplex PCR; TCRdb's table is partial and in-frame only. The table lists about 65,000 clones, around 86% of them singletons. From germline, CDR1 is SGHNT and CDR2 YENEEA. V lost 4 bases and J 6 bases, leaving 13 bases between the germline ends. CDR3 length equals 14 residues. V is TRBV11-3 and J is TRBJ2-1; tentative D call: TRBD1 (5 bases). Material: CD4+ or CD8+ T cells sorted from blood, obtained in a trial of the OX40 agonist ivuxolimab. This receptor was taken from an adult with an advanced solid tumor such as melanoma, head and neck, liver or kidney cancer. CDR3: CASSSPNRPNEQFF. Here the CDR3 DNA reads TGTGCCAGCAGCTCCCCCAACAGGCCCAATGAGCAGTTCTTC.